The sequence of this T cell receptor beta chain was determined in a study of beta chain features in type 1 diabetes. Study-level points and caveats: Among patients with Type 1 diabetes, TCRB CDR3s were moderately but significantly shorter in every one of the four CD4+ subsets.

The authors reverse transcribed all of the isolated RNA, so sequencing captured expressed TCRB transcripts. The repertoire was sequenced with immunoSEQ multiplex PCR; TCRdb's copy has only in-frame clones and lacks some. Of some 130,000 clones detected, approximately 10% appear once; the ten largest clones hold approximately 0.7%. Trimming took 5 bases from V and 1 from J, leaving 11 bases between them. The length of the CDR3 is 14 residues. Germline lookup yields CDR1 LGHNA and CDR2 YSLEER. Turning to this clone: Antigen: not known.

This sequence joins TRBV4-3 and TRBJ1-1; D gene unclear. This TCR was recovered from a man aged 25 to 40 with type 1 diabetes. Sequencing input: central memory CD4+ T cells from blood. CDR3 loop: CASSGPLRNTEAFF. The DNA for the CDR3 is TGCGCCAGCAGCGGTCCCCTAAGGAACACTGAAGCTTTCTTT.